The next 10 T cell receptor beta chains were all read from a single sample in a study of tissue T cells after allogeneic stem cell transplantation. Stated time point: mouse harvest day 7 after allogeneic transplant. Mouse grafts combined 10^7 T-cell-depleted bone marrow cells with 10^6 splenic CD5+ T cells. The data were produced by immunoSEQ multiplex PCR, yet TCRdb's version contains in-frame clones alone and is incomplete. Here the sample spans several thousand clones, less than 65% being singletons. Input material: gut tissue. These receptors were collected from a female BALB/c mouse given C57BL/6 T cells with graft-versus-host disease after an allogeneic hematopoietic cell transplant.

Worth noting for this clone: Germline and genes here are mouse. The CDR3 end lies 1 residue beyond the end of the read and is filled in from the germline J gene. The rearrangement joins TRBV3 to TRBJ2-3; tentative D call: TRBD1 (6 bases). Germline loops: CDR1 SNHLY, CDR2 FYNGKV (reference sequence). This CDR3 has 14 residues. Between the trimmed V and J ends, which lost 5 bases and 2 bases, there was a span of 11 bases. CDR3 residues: CASSPRGNAETLYF. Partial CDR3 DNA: TGTGCCAGCAGCCCCAGGGGAAATGCAGAAACGCTGTAT.

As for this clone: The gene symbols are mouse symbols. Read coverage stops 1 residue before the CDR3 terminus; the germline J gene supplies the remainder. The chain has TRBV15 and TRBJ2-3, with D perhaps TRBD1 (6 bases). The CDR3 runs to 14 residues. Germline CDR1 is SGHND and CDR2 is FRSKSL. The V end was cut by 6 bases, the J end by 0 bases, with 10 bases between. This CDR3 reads CASRGTTSAETLYF. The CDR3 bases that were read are TGTGCCAGCAGGGGGACAACTAGTGCAGAAACGCTGTAT. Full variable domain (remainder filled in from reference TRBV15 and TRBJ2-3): DAGVTQTPRHEVAEKGQTIILKCEPVSGHNDLFWYRQTKIQGLELLSYFRSKSLMEDGGAFKDRFKAEMLNSSFSTLKIQPTEPKDSAVYLCASRGTTSAETLYFGSGTRLTVL.

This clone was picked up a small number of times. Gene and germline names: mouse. Incomplete CDR3 DNA: TGTGCCAGCAGCTTAGAGGGCAAATATGAACAGTAC. As protein: CASSLEGKYEQY. The CDR3 in full is CASSLEGKYEQYF. The chain has TRBV3 and TRBJ2-7; D gene uncertain. Coverage ceases 1 residue before the CDR3 finishes, and the germline J gene fills in the end. CDR1 SNHLY and CDR2 FYNGKV come from the germline V gene (reference sequence). Deletions cut 1 base from V and 4 bases from J, with 8 bases between. The CDR3 contains 13 residues.

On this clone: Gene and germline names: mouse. The chain's CDR3 is CAWISLYAEQFF. Incomplete CDR3 DNA: TGTGCCTGGATCAGTCTCTATGCTGAGCAGTTC. The V call is TRBV31, the J call TRBJ2-1; D remains unclear. The sequence runs out 1 residue before the end of the CDR3; the remainder is reconstructed from the germline J gene. Germline V CDR1 and CDR2: GKSSPN, SITVG. CDR3 length: 12 amino acids. Trimming cost V 4 bases and J 3 bases, with 7 bases left between them. The variable domain in full, completed from reference TRBV31 and TRBJ2-1, reads AQTIHQWPVAEIKAVGSPLSLGCTIKGKSSPNLYWYWQATGGTLQQLFYSITVGQVESVVQLNLSASRPKDDQFILSTEKLLLSHSGFYLCAWISLYAEQFFGPGTRLTVL.

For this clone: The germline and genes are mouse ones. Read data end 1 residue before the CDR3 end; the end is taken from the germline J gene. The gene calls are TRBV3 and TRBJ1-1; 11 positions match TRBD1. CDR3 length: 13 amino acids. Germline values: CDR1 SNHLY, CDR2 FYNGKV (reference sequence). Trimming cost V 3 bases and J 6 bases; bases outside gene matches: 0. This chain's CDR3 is CASSLGQGAEVFF. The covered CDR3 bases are TGTGCCAGCAGCTTGGGACAGGGGGCAGAAGTCTTC.

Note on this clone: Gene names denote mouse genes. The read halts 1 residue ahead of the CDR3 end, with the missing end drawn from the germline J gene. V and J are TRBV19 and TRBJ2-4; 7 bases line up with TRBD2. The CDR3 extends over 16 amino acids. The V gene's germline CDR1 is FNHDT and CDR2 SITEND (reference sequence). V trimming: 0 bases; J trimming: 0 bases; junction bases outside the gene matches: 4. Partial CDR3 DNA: TGTGCCAGCAGTATAGGACTGGGTCTTAGTCAAAACACCTTGTAC. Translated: CASSIGLGLSQNTLY. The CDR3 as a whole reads CASSIGLGLSQNTLYF.

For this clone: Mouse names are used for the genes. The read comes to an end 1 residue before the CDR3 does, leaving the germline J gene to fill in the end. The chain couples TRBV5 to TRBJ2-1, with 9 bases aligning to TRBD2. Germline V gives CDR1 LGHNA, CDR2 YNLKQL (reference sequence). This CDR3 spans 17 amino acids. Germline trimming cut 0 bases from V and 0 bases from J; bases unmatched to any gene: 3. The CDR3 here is CASSQDDWGPNYAEQFF. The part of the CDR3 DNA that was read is TGTGCCAGCAGCCAAGATGACTGGGGGCCTAACTATGCTGAGCAGTTC.

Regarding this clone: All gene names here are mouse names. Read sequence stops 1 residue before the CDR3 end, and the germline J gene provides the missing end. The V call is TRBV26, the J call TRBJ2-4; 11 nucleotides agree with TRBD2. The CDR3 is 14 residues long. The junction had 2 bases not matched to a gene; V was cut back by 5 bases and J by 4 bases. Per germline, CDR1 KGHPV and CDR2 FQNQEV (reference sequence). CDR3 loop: CASSSDWGENTLYF. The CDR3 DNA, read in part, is TGTGCCAGCAGTTCGGACTGGGGGGAAAACACCTTGTAC.

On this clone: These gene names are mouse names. CDR3 amino acids: CASSLGQGGTEVFF. CDR3 bases read: TGTGCCAGCAGTCTGGGACAGGGGGGCACAGAAGTCTTC. The chain couples TRBV26 to TRBJ1-1; 10 bases fit TRBD1. The read finishes 1 residue shy of the CDR3 end, and the germline J gene is used to complete it. Germline CDR1 KGHPV, CDR2 FQNQEV (reference sequence). CDR3 size: 14 residues. V was clipped by 2 bases and J by 4 bases; unmatched bases: 1.

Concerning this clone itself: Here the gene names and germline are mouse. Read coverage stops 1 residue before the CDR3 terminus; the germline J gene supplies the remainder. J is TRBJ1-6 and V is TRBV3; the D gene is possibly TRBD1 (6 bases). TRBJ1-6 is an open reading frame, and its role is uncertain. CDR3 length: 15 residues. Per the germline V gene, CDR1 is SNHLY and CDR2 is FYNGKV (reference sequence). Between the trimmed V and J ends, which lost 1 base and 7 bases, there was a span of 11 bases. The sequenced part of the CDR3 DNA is TGTGCCAGCAGCTTAGGGGGGCTGGGGAATTCGCCCCTCTAC. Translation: CASSLGGLGNSPLY. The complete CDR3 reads CASSLGGLGNSPLYF.